This TCR beta chain was recovered during a study of blood T cell repertoires in COVID-19. Across the whole study: COVID-19 samples from acute and convalescent phases originated in the United States, Italy and Spain. In each case, the material was cDNA or gDNA derived from T cells, B-cell-depleted T cells, or PBMCs.

Methods used by the authors: Amplified reference gene primers provided the basis for estimating nucleated cell counts. The table came from immunoSEQ multiplex PCR; TCRdb's copy has only in-frame clones and leaves some out. The V and J calls and clone size come from that table; D and trimming were worked out from the DNA. Here the sample spans about 89,000 clones, over 70% being singletons. Deletions cut 0 bases from V and 5 bases from J, with 8 bases between. The CDR3 loop spans 14 amino acids. Germline V gene sequence: CDR1 SGHDT, CDR2 YYEEEE. The gene calls are TRBV5-6 and TRBJ1-4; no clear D. The sequence was obtained from a woman aged 80 or over with acute or convalescent COVID-19. Sequencing was done on a sample of peripheral blood. This CDR3 is CASSLARRNEKLFF. The CDR3, as DNA: TGTGCCAGCAGCTTGGCAAGGCGGAATGAAAAACTGTTTTTT.